Following are 5 T cell receptor beta chains from one sample sequenced in a study of fetal regulatory T cell absence and autoimmunity. The assay was immunoSEQ multiplex PCR, and TCRdb's table has in-frame clones only and misses some. The top ten hold 2% of the sample, which has some 87,000 clones, 72% seen once. Sequenced: pancreas tissue. These receptors came from a male donor with IPEX syndrome.

CDR3 bases: TGCGCCAGCAGTCAGACTAGCGGGGGGGCCGGGACGCAGTATTTT. Protein: CASSQTSGGAGTQYF. The V gene is TRBV5-1, the J gene TRBJ2-3; 14 bases are shared with TRBD2. The CDR3 consists of 15 residues. V was clipped by 5 bases and J by 9 bases; unmatched bases: 8. Looked up from germline, CDR1 is SGHRS and CDR2 is YFSETQ.

This sequence joins TRBV30 and TRBJ1-1; 7 nucleotides match TRBD1. Trimming took 2 bases from V and 2 from J; bases not matched to a gene: 5. Per the germline V gene, CDR1 is GTSNPN and CDR2 is SVGIG (reference sequence). CDR3 size: 14 residues. CDR3 coding DNA: TGTGCCTGGAGTTACAGGGGCAGTAACACTGAAGCTTTCTTT. It encodes CAWSYRGSNTEAFF. The entire variable domain, with the rest obtained from reference TRBV30 and TRBJ1-1, is as follows: SQTIHQWPATLVQPVGSPLSLECTVEGTSNPNLYWYRQAAGRGLQLLFYSVGIGQISSEVPQNLSASRPQDRQFILSSKKLLLSDSGFYLCAWSYRGSNTEAFFGQGTRLTVV.

The chain has TRBV19 and TRBJ1-2, with TRBD1 matching over 10 bases. CDR1 LNHDA and CDR2 SQIVND come from the germline V gene (reference sequence). This CDR3 is built from 16 residues. The J segment lost 2 bases and the V segment lost 6 bases, leaving 9 bases of the junction unmatched. CDR3 in DNA: TGTGCCAGTAGGGGCCTGGACAGGGGGTGGAACTATGGCTACACCTTC. It specifies CASRGLDRGWNYGYTF.

This clone was counted a few times. The rearrangement uses TRBV2 and TRBJ1-2; D gene ambiguous. CDR1 is SNHLY, CDR2 FYNNEI, per germline. Trimming removed 4 bases at V and 4 bases at J, with 1 base between. There are 10 residues in the CDR3. CDR3 protein: CASSVYGYTF. Here the CDR3 DNA reads TGTGCCAGCAGTGTCTATGGCTACACCTTC.

This clone is a singleton in its sample. The chain employs TRBV18 and TRBJ2-5; TRBD1 matches at 8 bases. V dropped 7 bases and J dropped 5; count of bases not matched to a gene: 6. Germline CDR1 is KGHSH and CDR2 is LQKENI. This CDR3 is 13 amino acids long. CDR3 region: CASLPTGDETQYF. The CDR3 DNA follows: TGTGCCAGCTTACCGACAGGGGACGAGACCCAGTACTTC.